This entry describes one TCR beta chain. The target antigen is unknown. This entry is derived from a study of T cell repertoires in cytomegalovirus infection. Study-wide points: Clonotype analysis showed dominance of the ex vivo response by HLA-C-restricted CMV-specific TCR beta clonotypes.

MiXCR was run by TCRdb on the reads, yielding one entry per CDR3 protein. The profile shows 200,000 or so distinct CDR3 sequences, approximately 28% of them singletons. Trimming removed 5 bases at V and 2 bases at J, with 16 bases between. This CDR3 is 16 amino acids long. Per the germline V gene, CDR1 is SGHVS and CDR2 is FNYEAQ. The chain couples TRBV7-6 to TRBJ2-4, with D possibly TRBD2 on 5 matching bases. The TCR was taken from a human donor in good health (CMV status not recorded). Some clones in this sample may be carry-over from other donors' samples. Sequencing was performed on PBMCs. The CDR3 reads CASSPPQPGTKNIQYF. DNA for the CDR3: TGTGCCAGCAGCCCTCCACAACCCGGGACCAAAAACATTCAGTACTTC.